Listed here is a single T cell receptor beta chain. As yet, its antigen is unknown. The sample originates from a study of cytomegalovirus exposure and HLA in healthy donors. Points from the study as a whole: A later analysis reportedly found that, within productive TCRs, an Asian-associated ancestry cluster had fewer N-insertions than the mean observed across the approximately 700 donors.

It was with 60 Vbeta and 13 Jbeta primers that the PCR ran. Sequencing was performed with immunoSEQ multiplex PCR; in TCRdb, only in-frame clones are kept and a portion is missing. Here the sample spans about 200,000 clones, about four fifths being singletons. V gave up 0 bases and J gave up 2 bases, with 18 bases separating them. This CDR3 has 18 amino acids. The germline V gene has CDR1 SGDLS and CDR2 YYNGEE. The receptor's source is a boy aged 2 to 9 in good health and CMV-seronegative. The rearrangement links TRBV9 to TRBJ1-3; D is possibly TRBD1 (5 bases). Sequenced sample: PBMCs. The CDR3 spells CASSVVSGGEGTGNTIYF. For the CDR3, the DNA is TGTGCCAGCAGCGTAGTCTCTGGGGGGGAAGGTACTGGAAACACCATATATTTT.